The present T cell receptor beta chain was sequenced within a study of shared clonotypes between healthy human individuals. Deep-level settings were used for running the assay. Unsorted PBMC contributed 250 to 350 ng DNA, tens of thousands of T cell genomes, to each replicate PCR. Assay used: immunoSEQ multiplex PCR; TCRdb lists only in-frame clones, some missing. In the table there are about 500,000 clones, 70% to 80% of which are singletons. This clone was recorded at least ten times. This clonotype was sampled from a woman aged 40 to 50 in good health. Some clones in this sample may be carry-over from other donors' samples. Input material: PBMCs.

For the CDR3, the DNA is TGTGCCAGCAGCTTAGGGGCCACAGATACGCAGTATTTT. Translation gives CASSLGATDTQYF. This chain uses TRBV7-2 with TRBJ2-3; D is undetermined. Germline-derived CDR1 and CDR2 are SGHTA and FQGNSA. Between the trimmed V and J ends, which lost 1 base and 2 bases, there was a span of 4 bases. The CDR3 consists of 13 residues. Together with reference TRBV7-2 and TRBJ2-3, the CDR3 gives the full variable domain: GAGVSQSPSNKVTEKGKDVELRCDPISGHTALYWYRQSLGQGLEFLIYFQGNSAPDKSGLPSDRFSAERTGGSVSTLTIQRTQQEDSAVYLCASSLGATDTQYFGPGTRLTVL.